The clone carrying this TCR beta chain showed up just a few times. Its matching antigen is unknown. Each CDR3 protein gets one entry after TCRdb re-called the multiplex PCR reads with MiXCR. The sample includes 250,000 or so distinct CDR3 sequences, under 35% of them seen just once. The CDR3 length is 14 residues. With V trimmed by 5 bases and J by 10 bases, 9 bases remained unmatched. Germline assignment: CDR1 MDHEN and CDR2 SYDVKM. The source of the sample is a study of breast tumors, draining lymph nodes, adjacent tissues. General study findings and limits: Findings are consistent with lymph node origin and intratumoral expansion of most tumor T cells.

Breast cancer patients provided tissue from their axillary draining lymph nodes. The clonotype comes from a female donor with breast cancer. Some clones in this sample may be carry-over from other donors' samples. The V and J genes are TRBV28 and TRBJ1-4; 8 bases are shared with TRBD1. Sequencing was performed on axillary lymph node tissue. This CDR3 reads CASSPRTGPGKLFF. The CDR3 bases are TGTGCCAGCAGTCCCAGGACAGGGCCCGGAAAACTGTTTTTT.